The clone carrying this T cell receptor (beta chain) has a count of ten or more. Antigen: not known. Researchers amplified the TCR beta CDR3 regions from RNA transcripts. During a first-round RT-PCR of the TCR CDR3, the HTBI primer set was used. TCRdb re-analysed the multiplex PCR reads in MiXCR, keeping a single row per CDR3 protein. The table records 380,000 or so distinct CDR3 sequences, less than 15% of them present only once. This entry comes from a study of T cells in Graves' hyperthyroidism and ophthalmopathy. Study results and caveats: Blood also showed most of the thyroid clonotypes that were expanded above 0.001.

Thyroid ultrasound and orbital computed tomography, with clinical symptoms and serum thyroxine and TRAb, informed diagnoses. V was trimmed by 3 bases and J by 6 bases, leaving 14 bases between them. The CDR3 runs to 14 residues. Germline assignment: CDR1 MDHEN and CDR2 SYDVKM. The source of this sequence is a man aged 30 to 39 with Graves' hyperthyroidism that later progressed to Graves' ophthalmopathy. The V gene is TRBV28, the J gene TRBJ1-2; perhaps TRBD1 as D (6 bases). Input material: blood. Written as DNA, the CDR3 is TGTGCCAGCAGTTTCCGGACAGTAATTGATGGCTACACCTTC. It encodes CASSFRTVIDGYTF.